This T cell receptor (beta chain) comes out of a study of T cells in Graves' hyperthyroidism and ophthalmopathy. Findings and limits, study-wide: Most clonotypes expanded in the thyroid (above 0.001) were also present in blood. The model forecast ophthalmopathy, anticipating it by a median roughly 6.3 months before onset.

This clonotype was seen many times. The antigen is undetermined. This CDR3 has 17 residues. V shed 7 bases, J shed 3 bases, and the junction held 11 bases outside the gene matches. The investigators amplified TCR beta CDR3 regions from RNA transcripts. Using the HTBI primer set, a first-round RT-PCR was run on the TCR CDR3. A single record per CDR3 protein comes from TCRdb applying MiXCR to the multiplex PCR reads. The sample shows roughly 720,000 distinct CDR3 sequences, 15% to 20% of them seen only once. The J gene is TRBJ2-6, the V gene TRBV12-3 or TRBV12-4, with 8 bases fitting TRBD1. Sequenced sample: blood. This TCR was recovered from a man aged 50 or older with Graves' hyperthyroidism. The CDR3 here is CASTLRQGASGANVLTF. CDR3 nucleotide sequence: TGTGCCAGCACCCTCCGGCAGGGGGCGAGTGGGGCCAACGTCCTGACTTTC.